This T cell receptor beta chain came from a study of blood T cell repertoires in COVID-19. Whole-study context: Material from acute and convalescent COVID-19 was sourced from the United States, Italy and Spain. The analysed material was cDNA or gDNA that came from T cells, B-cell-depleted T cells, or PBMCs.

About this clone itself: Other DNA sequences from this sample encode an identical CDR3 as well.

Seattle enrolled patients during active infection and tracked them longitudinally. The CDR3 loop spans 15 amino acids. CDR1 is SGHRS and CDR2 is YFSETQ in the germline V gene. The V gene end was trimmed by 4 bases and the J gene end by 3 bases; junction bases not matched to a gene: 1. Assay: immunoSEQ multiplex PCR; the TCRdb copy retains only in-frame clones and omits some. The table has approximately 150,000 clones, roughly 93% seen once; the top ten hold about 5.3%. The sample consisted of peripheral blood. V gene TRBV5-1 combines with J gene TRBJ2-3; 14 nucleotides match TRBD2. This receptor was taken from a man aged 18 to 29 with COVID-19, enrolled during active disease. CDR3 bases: TGCGCCAGCAGCCGGACTAGCGGGAGGACAGATACGCAGTATTTT. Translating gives CASSRTSGRTDTQYF.